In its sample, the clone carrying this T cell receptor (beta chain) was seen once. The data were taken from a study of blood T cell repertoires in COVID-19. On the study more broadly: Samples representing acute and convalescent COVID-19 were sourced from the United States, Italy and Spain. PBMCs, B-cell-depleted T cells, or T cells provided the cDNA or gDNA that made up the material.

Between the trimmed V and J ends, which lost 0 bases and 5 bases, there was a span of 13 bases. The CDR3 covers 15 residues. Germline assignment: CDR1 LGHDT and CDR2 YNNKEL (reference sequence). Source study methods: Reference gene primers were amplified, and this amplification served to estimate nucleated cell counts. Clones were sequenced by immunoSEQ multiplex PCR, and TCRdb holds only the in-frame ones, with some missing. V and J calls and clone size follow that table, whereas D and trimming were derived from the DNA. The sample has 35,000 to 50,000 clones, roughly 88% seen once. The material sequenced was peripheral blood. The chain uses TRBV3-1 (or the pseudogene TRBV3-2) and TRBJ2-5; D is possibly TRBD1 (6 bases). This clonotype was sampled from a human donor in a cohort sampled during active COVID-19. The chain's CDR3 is CASSQEVRGFETQYF. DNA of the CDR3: TGTGCCAGCAGCCAAGAAGTAAGGGGGTTTGAGACCCAGTACTTC.